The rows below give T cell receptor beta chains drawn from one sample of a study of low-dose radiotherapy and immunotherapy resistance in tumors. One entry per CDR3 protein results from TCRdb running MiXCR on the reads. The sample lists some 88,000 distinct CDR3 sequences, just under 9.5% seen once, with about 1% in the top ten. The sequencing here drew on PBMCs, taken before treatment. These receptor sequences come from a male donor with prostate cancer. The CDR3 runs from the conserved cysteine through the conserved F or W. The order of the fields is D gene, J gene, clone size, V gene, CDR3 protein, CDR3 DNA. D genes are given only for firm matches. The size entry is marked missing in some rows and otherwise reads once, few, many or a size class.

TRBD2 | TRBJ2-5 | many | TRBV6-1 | CASQEGTSGLETQYF | TGTGCCAGCCAGGAGGGGACTAGCGGGTTGGAGACCCAGTACTTC
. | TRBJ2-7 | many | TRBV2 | CASSDGTVYEQYF | TGTGCCAGCAGTGATGGGACGGTCTACGAGCAGTACTTC
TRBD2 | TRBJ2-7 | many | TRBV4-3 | CASSQRLADSYEQYF | TGCGCCAGCAGCCAACGGCTAGCGGACTCCTACGAGCAGTACTTC
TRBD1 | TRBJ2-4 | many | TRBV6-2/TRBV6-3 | CASSYSRQGAKYIQYF | TGTGCCAGCAGTTACTCGAGGCAGGGGGCGAAATACATTCAGTACTTC
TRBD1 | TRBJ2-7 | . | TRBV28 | CAAADRASYEQYF | TGTGCCGCGGCGGACAGGGCCTCCTACGAGCAGTACTTC
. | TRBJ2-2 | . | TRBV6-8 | CAISQGTGELFFF | .
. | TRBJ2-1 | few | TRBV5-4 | CASSGRGNEQFF | TGTGCCAGCAGCGGGAGGGGGAATGAGCAGTTCTTC
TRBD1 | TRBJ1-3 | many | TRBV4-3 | CASSQVDRDSGNTIYF | TGCGCCAGCAGCCAAGTCGACAGGGACTCTGGAAACACCATATATTTT
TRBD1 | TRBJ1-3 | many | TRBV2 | CASSVDQGARGNTIYF | TGTGCCAGCAGTGTGGACCAGGGGGCGCGAGGAAACACCATATATTTT
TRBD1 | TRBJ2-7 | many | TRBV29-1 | CSVGLRQGYEQYF | TGCAGCGTTGGTTTGAGACAGGGGTACGAGCAGTACTTC
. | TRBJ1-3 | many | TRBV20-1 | CSAKNYLGGSGNTIYF | TGCAGTGCCAAAAATTACCTTGGGGGCTCTGGAAACACCATATATTTT
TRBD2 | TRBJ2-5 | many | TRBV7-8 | CASSLAGGSRGETQYF | TGTGCCAGCAGCTTAGCGGGCGGGAGCCGCGGGGAGACCCAGTACTTC
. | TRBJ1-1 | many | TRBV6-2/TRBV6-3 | CASSLGRRDTEAFF | TGTGCCAGCAGCCTGGGACGGAGAGACACTGAAGCTTTCTTT
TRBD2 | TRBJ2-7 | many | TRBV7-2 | CASSSGLAGDGYF | TGTGCCAGCAGCTCGGGACTAGCGGGGGACGGGTACTTC
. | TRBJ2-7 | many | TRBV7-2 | CASSLVSGRQGGEQYF | TGTGCCAGCAGCTTAGTATCGGGCAGGCAAGGGGGTGAGCAGTACTTC
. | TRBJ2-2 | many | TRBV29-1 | CSVLVNLNTGELFF | TGCAGCGTGTTAGTTAACCTCAACACCGGGGAGCTGTTTTTT
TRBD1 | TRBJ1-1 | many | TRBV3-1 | CASSQVIRGLVRSDTEAFF | TGTGCCAGCAGCCAAGTCATCAGGGGGTTAGTCAGGTCGGACACTGAAGCTTTCTTT
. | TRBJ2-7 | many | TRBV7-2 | CASSLAHQREQYF | TGTGCCAGCAGCTTAGCTCACCAGCGCGAGCAGTACTTC
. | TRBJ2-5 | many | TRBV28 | CASTSLGSGAQYF | TGTGCCAGCACCTCATTGGGCTCGGGGGCCCAGTACTTC
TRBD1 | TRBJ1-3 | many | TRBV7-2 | CASSRDRGDTIYF | TGTGCCAGCAGCCGAGACAGGGGCGACACCATATATTTT